The clone carrying this TCR beta chain was counted between two and nine times. 13 Jbeta primers and 60 Vbeta primers were used for the PCR. Assay used: immunoSEQ multiplex PCR; TCRdb lists only in-frame clones, some missing. The repertoire holds around 190,000 clones, with 8.5% to 10% as singletons. This record belongs to a study of cytomegalovirus exposure and HLA in healthy donors. V lost 3 bases, J lost 4 bases, and 6 bases lay in between. The CDR3 is 12 amino acids. The germline CDR1 and CDR2 sequences are ENHRY and SYGVKD. The gene calls are TRBV10-3 and TRBJ1-1, with D uncertain. The sequencing sample was made of PBMCs. This clonotype was obtained from a woman in her thirties in good health and CMV-seropositive. The CDR3 region has the DNA TGTGCCATCAGTGACCCGGGCACTGAAGCTTTCTTT. This gives the protein CAISDPGTEAFF.